This T cell receptor (beta chain) was documented in a study of cytomegalovirus exposure and HLA in healthy donors. Study outcomes and limitations: Investigators reported about 160 TCR beta chains as tied to cytomegalovirus.

Germline V CDR1 and CDR2: SEHNR, FQNEAQ (reference sequence). The ends lost 5 bases at V and 0 bases at J; junction bases unmatched: 7. There are 16 residues in the CDR3. The PCR used 60 Vbeta and 13 Jbeta primers. Clones were sequenced by immunoSEQ multiplex PCR, and TCRdb holds only the in-frame ones, with some missing. The sample yields 55,000 to 80,000 clones, 80% to 90% seen once. The study sampled nominally healthy donors, though unrecorded immune exposures were likely. A note on this clone: What it binds is unknown.

Sequenced sample: PBMCs. The sequence derives from a woman between 25 and 40 years old in good health and CMV-seronegative. The chain uses TRBV7-9 and TRBJ2-1; 7 bases match TRBD2. CDR3: CASSALGGGSYNEQFF. As DNA, the CDR3 is TGTGCCAGCAGCGCCTTAGGCGGGGGCTCCTACAATGAGCAGTTCTTC.